Listed here are 27 T cell receptor beta chains from one sample, sequenced in a study of T-cell memory formation after mild COVID-19. MiXCR, run by TCRdb on the 5' RACE reads, gives a single entry per CDR3 protein. The table records over 250,000 distinct CDR3 sequences, around a sixth of them present only once. Input material: PBMCs or a T cell subset sorted from them (not recorded which). The receptors come from a man between 18 and 29 years old who had mild COVID-19 (a few samples of this study predate the infection). Cell type and time point are not known.

The CDR3: CASSQYRGDTQYF. Written as DNA, the CDR3 is TGTGCCAGCAGTCAATACAGGGGGGATACGCAGTATTTT. The chain recombines TRBV2 with TRBJ2-3; 8 bases agree with TRBD1. CDR1 and CDR2 from the germline V gene are SNHLY and FYNNEI. V trimming: 5 bases; J trimming: 6 bases; junction bases outside the gene matches: 4. The CDR3 has 13 amino acids.

The CDR3: CASSQPGLALNEQFF. The CDR3 DNA reads as TGCGCCAGCAGCCAGCCGGGACTAGCCCTTAATGAGCAGTTCTTC. The rearrangement uses TRBV4-1 and TRBJ2-1; TRBD2 matches 9 bases. V lost 3 bases to trimming and J lost 7 bases; unmatched junction nucleotides: 7. CDR3 length: 15 residues. CDR1 is MGHRA and CDR2 is YSYEKL in the germline V gene.

This clonotype has ten or more counts. The chain combines TRBV5-1 with TRBJ2-1; 7 bases are shared with TRBD1. This CDR3 is 13 amino acids long. Germline V gene lookup returns CDR1 SGHRS and CDR2 YFSETQ. V was clipped by 0 bases and J by 9 bases; unmatched bases: 3. Written as DNA, the CDR3 is TGCGCCAGCAGCTTGGGTAGGGACAGTGAGCAGTTCTTC. Its translation: CASSLGRDSEQFF.

This clonotype came up a few times. The CDR3 nucleotides read TGTGCCAGCAGCTCTCCGGACAGGGGGCAGGAGACCCAGTACTTC. Amino acid sequence: CASSSPDRGQETQYF. V is TRBV3-1 and J is TRBJ2-5, with TRBD1 matching over 11 bases. CDR1 LGHDT and CDR2 YNNKEL come from the germline V gene (reference sequence). The CDR3 has 15 amino acids. With V trimmed by 5 bases and J by 5 bases, 7 bases remained unmatched.

J is TRBJ2-4 and V is TRBV11-1, with D possibly being TRBD2 (6 bases). V was trimmed by 3 bases and J by 1 base, leaving 25 bases between them. CDR1 SGHAT and CDR2 FQDESV come from the germline V gene (reference sequence). The CDR3 is made up of 20 amino acids. The CDR3 spells CASSFQAEGGEYEAKNIQYF. The CDR3 DNA sequence: TGTGCCAGCAGCTTCCAGGCCGAGGGAGGCGAGTATGAGGCCAAAAACATTCAGTACTTC.

This chain uses TRBV7-8 with TRBJ1-1, with a possible D match to TRBD1 (5 bases). Trimming left V 4 bases short and J 9 bases short, with 15 bases between. This CDR3 spans 13 amino acids. CDR1 and CDR2 from the germline V gene are SGHVS and FQNEAQ. CDR3 in amino acids: CASSSADSPKAFF. CDR3 nucleotide sequence: TGTGCCAGCAGCTCGGCAGACAGTCCCAAAGCTTTCTTT. The full variable domain, with the rest looked up from reference TRBV7-8 and TRBJ1-1, is GAGVSQSPRYKVAKRGQDVALRCDPISGHVSLFWYQQALGQGPEFLTYFQNEAQLDKSGLPSDRFFAERPEGSVSTLKIQRTQQEDSAVYLCASSSADSPKAFFGQGTRLTVV.

This clonotype was observed a handful of times. The rearrangement joins TRBV27 to TRBJ1-6; 7 bases are a match to TRBD1. The J segment lost 8 bases and the V segment lost 5 bases, leaving 6 bases of the junction unmatched. The CDR3 extends over 14 amino acids. In germline, CDR1 is MNHEY, CDR2 SMNVEV (reference sequence). CDR3 DNA sequence: TGTGCCAGCAGTCGCACAGGGGATGATTCACCCCTCCACTTT. Translating it yields CASSRTGDDSPLHF.

This clonotype was counted many times. The chain links TRBV5-1 to TRBJ2-3; D is possibly TRBD2 (7 bases). Germline CDR1 reads SGHRS; CDR2 reads YFSETQ. Deletions cut 10 bases from V and 1 base from J, with 19 bases between. There are 15 residues in the CDR3. This CDR3 is CASRHAGARTDTQYF. In DNA, the CDR3 is TGCGCCTCCAGACACGCGGGGGCCCGCACAGATACGCAGTATTTT. The variable domain in full, completed from reference TRBV5-1 and TRBJ2-3, reads KAGVTQTPRYLIKTRGQQVTLSCSPISGHRSVSWYQQTPGQGLQFLFEYFSETQRNKGNFPGRFSGRQFSNSRSEMNVSTLELGDSALYLCASRHAGARTDTQYFGPGTRLTVL.

J is TRBJ2-7 and V is TRBV6-1, with TRBD1 identical over 12 bases. This CDR3 has 15 residues. Per the germline V gene, CDR1 is MNHNS and CDR2 is SASEGT. V was pared by 8 bases and J by 7 bases, with 12 bases of the junction left unmatched. CDR3 sequence: CASAPPGQGAREQYV. CDR3 nucleotide sequence: TGTGCCAGCGCTCCTCCGGGACAGGGGGCGAGGGAGCAGTACGTC.

This clonotype was recorded a few times. The chain uses TRBV18 and TRBJ2-1; D is ambiguous. Germline V CDR1 and CDR2: KGHSH, LQKENI. CDR3 length: 13 residues. Trimming stripped 4 bases from V and 2 bases from J, with 6 bases between. CDR3: CASSRSAYNEQFF. CDR3 bases: TGTGCCAGCTCACGTTCAGCCTACAATGAGCAGTTCTTC.

The genes are TRBV24-1 and TRBJ2-5, with D possibly TRBD1 on 6 matching bases. The ends were cut back, 4 bases at V and 4 bases at J, with 21 bases in the middle. The CDR3 extends over 17 amino acids. CDR1 KGHDR and CDR2 SFDVKD come from the germline V gene. Here the CDR3 DNA reads TGTGCCACCAGTGAGAACCCAGGGGAGAGGGGCACAGAGACCCAGTACTTC. It yields the protein CATSENPGERGTETQYF.

This clonotype was observed a handful of times. V and J are TRBV29-1 and TRBJ2-3; D remains unclear. V dropped 7 bases and J dropped 0 bases, with 14 bases sitting between them. This CDR3 region has 14 residues. Germline-derived CDR1 and CDR2 are SQVTM and ANQGSEA. The CDR3 coding sequence is TGCAGCGCTCTAGACCCCGGGAGCACAGATACGCAGTATTTT. It specifies CSALDPGSTDTQYF.

Only a few counts were recorded for this clonotype. The gene calls are TRBV28 and TRBJ1-2; D not resolved. The V end was cut by 3 bases, the J end by 4 bases, with 6 bases between. Germline CDR1 MDHEN, CDR2 SYDVKM. CDR3 length equals 12 residues. The CDR3 DNA sequence: TGTGCCAGCAGTTTGAGAGGCTATGGCTACACCTTC. This encodes CASSLRGYGYTF.

The chain carries TRBV6-1 and TRBJ1-1; TRBD1 aligns across 10 bases. CDR1 and CDR2 from the germline V gene are MNHNS and SASEGT. The CDR3 length is 13 residues. V lost 8 bases to trimming and J lost 5 bases; unmatched junction nucleotides: 5. The CDR3 here is CASGDRGRTEAFF. CDR3 nucleotides: TGTGCCAGCGGGGACAGGGGCAGAACTGAAGCTTTCTTT.

A few counts support this clonotype. The rearrangement joins TRBV11-2 to TRBJ1-2; 12 nucleotides match TRBD1. Trimming cost V 6 bases and J 8 bases; bases outside gene matches: 16. This CDR3 comprises 17 residues. Germline CDR1 reads SGHAT; CDR2 reads FQNNGV. The CDR3 protein is CASSSRDRGPQRWGYTF. CDR3 DNA: TGTGCCAGCAGTTCCAGGGACAGGGGGCCGCAACGATGGGGCTACACCTTC.

This clonotype was observed a few times. CDR3 coding DNA: TGCGCCAGCAGCCCCGTGGGACAGGGGACGGCCAAAAACATTCAGTACTTC. Translated: CASSPVGQGTAKNIQYF. The rearrangement joins TRBV4-1 to TRBJ2-4, with 10 bases aligning to TRBD1. The germline V gene has CDR1 MGHRA and CDR2 YSYEKL. J gave up 1 base and V 4 bases, and 7 bases lay outside the gene matches. This CDR3 is built from 17 residues.

In this sample, this clonotype turned up many times. The chain combines TRBV20-1 with TRBJ2-2, with unresolved D. The V and J ends lost 3 bases and 7 bases respectively, with 12 bases between them. This CDR3 has 13 amino acids. Germline CDR1 reads DFQATT; CDR2 reads SNEGSKA (reference sequence). The CDR3 here is CSASNYVDGELFF. As DNA, the CDR3 is TGCAGTGCTAGTAACTATGTCGACGGGGAGCTGTTTTTT.

V and J are TRBV7-9 and TRBJ1-1, with D perhaps TRBD1 (6 bases). V shed 6 bases and J shed 0 bases, with 14 bases lying between them. The CDR3 has 15 residues. Germline CDR1 reads SEHNR; CDR2 reads FQNEAQ (reference sequence). CDR3 in amino acids: CASRVRQVLNTEAFF. CDR3 nucleotides: TGTGCCAGCAGAGTACGACAGGTATTGAACACTGAAGCTTTCTTT.

The genes are TRBV20-1 and TRBJ1-2; tentative D call: TRBD1 (6 bases). V lost 7 bases and J lost 8, with 26 bases in between. CDR3 length equals 15 residues. Germline assignment: CDR1 DFQATT and CDR2 SNEGSKA (reference sequence). The CDR3 here is CSVNRHGSGAEGYTF. The CDR3 DNA sequence: TGCAGTGTCAACCGGCATGGTTCGGGGGCGGAGGGCTACACCTTC.

V gene TRBV6-5 combines with J gene TRBJ1-1, with a possible D match to TRBD1 (6 bases). The CDR3 totals 15 residues. Germline CDR1 reads MNHEY; CDR2 reads SVGAGI. The V and J ends lost 0 bases and 0 bases respectively, with 8 bases between them. In DNA form, the CDR3 reads TGTGCCAGCAGTTACTCAGGGGGGATGAACACTGAAGCTTTCTTT. Translation gives CASSYSGGMNTEAFF.

The chain has TRBV12-3 or TRBV12-4 and TRBJ2-5; 10 bases are shared with TRBD2. The V segment lost 5 bases and the J segment 2 bases; nucleotides outside the gene matches: 8. The CDR3 loop spans 16 amino acids. CDR3 protein: CASSPGTSGDQETQYF. CDR3 sequence (DNA): TGTGCCAGCAGTCCCGGTACTAGCGGGGATCAAGAGACCCAGTACTTC.

This clonotype appeared a few times. This chain connects TRBV28 to TRBJ2-2, with unresolved D. Trimming removed 5 bases from V and 5 bases from J, with 15 bases in between. The CDR3 covers 15 residues. CDR1 is MDHEN and CDR2 is SYDVKM in the germline V gene. As DNA, the CDR3 is TGTGCCAGCAGTCTACAACTGACCAGTACCGGGGAGCTGTTTTTT. Translated, it gives CASSLQLTSTGELFF.

The CDR3 here is CSVGRDYGYTF. For the CDR3, the DNA is TGCAGCGTCGGACGGGACTATGGCTACACCTTC. This chain uses TRBV29-1 with TRBJ1-2; no firm D call. Trimming cost V 6 bases and J 3 bases, with 8 bases left between them. The CDR3 is made up of 11 amino acids. The germline gives CDR1 SQVTM, CDR2 ANQGSEA.

This clonotype has only a few counts. The genes are TRBV28 and TRBJ2-1; D may be TRBD1 or TRBD2 (5 bases each). CDR1 and CDR2 (germline): MDHEN, SYDVKM. V was pared by 6 bases and J by 7 bases, with 13 bases between. The CDR3 contains 13 residues. The CDR3 DNA follows: TGTGCCAGCAGCGTAGTTTGGGGGAATGAGCAGTTCTTC. It specifies CASSVVWGNEQFF.

CDR3 sequence: CSARVAGATGELFF. The CDR3 nucleotides are TGCAGTGCTAGAGTCGCGGGGGCCACCGGGGAGCTGTTTTTT. V gene TRBV20-1 combines with J gene TRBJ2-2; the D gene is possibly TRBD2 (7 bases). This CDR3 has 14 amino acids. Germline CDR1 is DFQATT and CDR2 is SNEGSKA (reference sequence). The V end was cut by 1 base, the J end by 4 bases, with 10 bases between.

This clonotype was seen a few times. The V call is TRBV29-1, the J call TRBJ2-7, with TRBD1 identical over 7 bases. Trimming cost V 7 bases and J 2 bases; bases outside gene matches: 14. This CDR3 region has 15 residues. Looked up from germline, CDR1 is SQVTM and CDR2 is ANQGSEA. The CDR3 sequence: CSAVGLRTGPYEQYF. In DNA form, the CDR3 reads TGCAGCGCAGTGGGTTTGCGGACAGGACCCTACGAGCAGTACTTC.

The rearrangement uses TRBV7-2 and TRBJ2-7; perhaps TRBD2 as D (5 bases). Germline V gene lookup returns CDR1 SGHTA and CDR2 FQGNSA. V shed 4 bases and J shed 7 bases, with 14 bases lying between them. There are 13 residues in the CDR3. CDR3: CASSSDFMQEQYF. CDR3 nucleotide sequence: TGTGCCAGCAGCTCGGACTTTATGCAAGAGCAGTACTTC.